The 6 T cell receptor beta chains in this list originate from one sample, sequenced in a study of cytomegalovirus exposure and HLA in healthy donors (dated by TCRdb to about 2017). The library was generated by the immunoSEQ multiplex PCR assay. For the multiplex PCR, a mixture combining 60 forward primers for TCR Vbeta segments and 13 reverse primers for TCR Jbeta segments was used. Held by TCRdb, this immuneACCESS table contains in-frame sequences only and omits some clones. Under half of the omission traces to an unresolved V gene where checked; the cause of the rest is unknown. This sample has about 110,000 clones in its table, and 77% of those were observed once. Approximately 4.5% of the sample rests with the top ten. Sequenced input: PBMCs. These receptor sequences come from a male donor in good health and CMV-seronegative.

This clone has a handful of counts. V is TRBV5-1 and J is TRBJ1-4, with a possible D match to TRBD1 (6 bases). The CDR3 sequence is 15 residues long. Trimming cost V 2 bases and J 0 bases, with 8 bases left between them. Germline assignment: CDR1 SGHRS and CDR2 YFSETQ. In DNA form, the CDR3 reads TGCGCCAGCAGCTTAGGGGACACAACTAATGAAAAACTGTTTTTT. Its translation: CASSLGDTTNEKLFF.

This sequence joins TRBV18 and TRBJ2-5; D unclear. The DNA end is a closer match to TRBJ2-7, so the J assignment may be wrong. CDR3 length equals 12 residues. CDR1 and CDR2 from the germline V gene are KGHSH and LQKENI. CDR3 residues: CASSQSSYEQYF. CDR3 DNA sequence: TGTGCCAGCTCACAAAGCTCCTACGAGCAGTACTTC.

The chain carries TRBV25-1 and TRBJ2-7, with D possibly matching TRBD2 (6 bases). This CDR3 has 14 residues. The V and J ends lost 4 bases and 2 bases respectively, with 12 bases between them. Germline V gene data show CDR1 as MGHDK and CDR2 as SYGVNS. Here the CDR3 DNA reads TGTGCCAGCAGTGGACCGACTAGGGCCTACGAGCAGTACTTC. This gives the protein CASSGPTRAYEQYF.

The chain employs TRBV9 and TRBJ1-1; TRBD1 matches 11 bases. The CDR3 is 15 amino acids. CDR1 is SGDLS and CDR2 is YYNGEE in the germline V gene. V lost 3 bases, J lost 1 base, and 2 bases stayed unmatched. DNA for the CDR3: TGTGCCAGCAGCGCCGGGACAGGGGGGAACACTGAAGCTTTCTTT. Translation: CASSAGTGGNTEAFF.

The gene calls are TRBV30 and TRBJ1-3; D gene uncertain. This CDR3 contains 12 residues. The germline gives CDR1 GTSNPN, CDR2 SVGIG (reference sequence). The V and J ends lost 1 base and 4 bases respectively, with 5 bases between them. This CDR3 reads CAWSDVGNTIYF. The DNA for the CDR3 is TGTGCCTGGAGTGATGTAGGAAACACCATATATTTT.

V and J are TRBV4-1 and TRBJ2-1, with D possibly TRBD2 on 6 matching bases. V was shortened by 1 base and J by 4 bases, with 17 bases between the two germline ends. This CDR3 has 17 amino acids. Germline values: CDR1 MGHRA, CDR2 YSYEKL. The CDR3 DNA is TGCGCCAGCAGCCAAGTCGTACGGGGGACGGGGTACAATGAGCAGTTCTTC. It is translated as CASSQVVRGTGYNEQFF.